Described below is a single TCR beta chain sequence and its context. This sample is drawn from a study of patients and donors after allogeneic stem cell transplantation. Via MiXCR, TCRdb re-called the RT-PCR reads, giving one row per CDR3 protein. Altogether about 88,000 distinct CDR3 sequences are present, roughly 50% being singletons, with the ten largest covering 50% to 75%. V was shortened by 8 bases and J by 5 bases, with 18 bases between the two germline ends. The CDR3 is 14 residues long. CDR1 is MDHEN and CDR2 is SYDVKM in the germline V gene. Sequenced material: blood, either unsorted or a sorted T cell fraction (not recorded which). The sequence was obtained from a human donor who was either an allogeneic HSCT recipient or a stem cell or donor lymphocyte infusion donor (not recorded which). It is not recorded whose cells these are; they may come from a transplant donor. This chain connects TRBV28 to TRBJ1-1, with a weak D call TRBD1 (6 bases). The CDR3 DNA sequence: TGTGCCAGCGGATTGGACCAACAGGGAACTGAAGCTTTCTTT. Protein: CASGLDQQGTEAFF.